The following is a TCR beta chain sequence with its context. Trimming removed 6 bases from V and 4 bases from J, with 10 bases in between. This CDR3 is built from 14 residues. Germline CDR1 is MNHNY and CDR2 is SVGAGI (reference sequence). This record belongs to a study of T cell responses to AZD1222 COVID-19 vaccine. The data were produced by immunoSEQ multiplex PCR, yet TCRdb's version contains in-frame clones alone and is incomplete. The top ten hold approximately 1.5% of the sample, which has more than 150,000 clones, around nine tenths seen once. The sequencing here drew on peripheral blood, taken 28 days after the second AZD1222 dose. The TCR sequence derives from an adult who received the AZD1222 COVID-19 vaccine. The chain links TRBV6-6 to TRBJ2-6; D ambiguous. The CDR3 loop reads CASRGLRGANVLTF. The CDR3 DNA sequence: TGTGCCAGCAGGGGGTTGAGAGGGGCCAACGTCCTGACTTTC.